This passage covers 13 T cell receptor beta chains from one sample sequenced in a study of beta chain features in type 1 diabetes. Isolated RNA was reverse transcribed in full, so expressed TCRB transcripts were sequenced. This table comes from immunoSEQ multiplex PCR, and its TCRdb copy is limited to in-frame clones, with some not included. The table shows roughly 150,000 clones, with 11% occurring only once. The specimen sequenced was central memory CD4+ T cells from blood. Receptor source: a man in his late teens or twenties in good health.

This clone was recorded a few times. The chain carries TRBV19 and TRBJ2-7; weak D call: TRBD1 (5 bases). V was trimmed by 4 bases and J by 1 base, leaving 14 bases between them. The CDR3 has 15 amino acids. Looked up from germline, CDR1 is LNHDA and CDR2 is SQIVND (reference sequence). CDR3 in amino acids: CASSRASQGSYEQYF. In nucleotides, the CDR3 is TGTGCCAGTAGTAGGGCGTCGCAGGGTTCCTACGAGCAGTACTTC.

In this sample, this clone turned up a few times. The rearrangement joins TRBV7-9 to TRBJ2-2, with 7 nucleotides matching TRBD1. The CDR3 runs to 15 residues. Germline CDR1 is SEHNR and CDR2 is FQNEAQ (reference sequence). Germline trimming cut 2 bases from V and 4 bases from J; bases unmatched to any gene: 4. CDR3 in amino acids: CASSLLTGITGELFF. CDR3 nucleotide sequence: TGTGCCAGCAGCTTACTGACAGGGATCACCGGGGAGCTGTTTTTT.

This clone has more than one count but fewer than ten. V usage is TRBV29-1 and J usage is TRBJ1-2; 7 bases map to TRBD1. CDR3 size: 12 residues. Germline CDR1 reads SQVTM; CDR2 reads ANQGSEA. Trimming at V came to 1 base and at J to 6 bases, leaving 2 bases not matched to a gene. In DNA form, the CDR3 reads TGCAGCGTTGAAGGACAGGGCCATGGCTACACCTTC. It codes for CSVEGQGHGYTF.

V usage is TRBV28 and J usage is TRBJ2-4; D may correspond to TRBD1 or TRBD2 (6 bases each). The length of the CDR3 is 16 residues. The V end lost 4 bases, the J end lost 0 bases, and 13 bases lay between the germline ends. Looked up from germline, CDR1 is MDHEN and CDR2 is SYDVKM. CDR3 coding DNA: TGTGCCAGCAGTTCTACAGGGAGGATAGCCAAAAACATTCAGTACTTC. Its translation: CASSSTGRIAKNIQYF.

The rearrangement uses TRBV28 and TRBJ2-1; a possible D gene is TRBD1 (6 bases). The germline gives CDR1 MDHEN, CDR2 SYDVKM. V was trimmed by 7 bases and J by 6 bases, leaving 13 bases between them. The length of the CDR3 is 13 residues. The CDR3 is CASTGGKGNEQFF. In nucleotides, the CDR3 is TGTGCCAGCACTGGGGGCAAAGGCAATGAGCAGTTCTTC.

Only a few counts were recorded for this clone. V gene TRBV5-1 combines with J gene TRBJ2-5; tentatively, D is TRBD1 (6 bases). The CDR3 runs to 14 residues. Germline lookup yields CDR1 SGHRS and CDR2 YFSETQ. V lost 4 bases, J lost 5 bases, and 15 bases lay in between. The CDR3: CASSPSGVWETQYF. The CDR3 nucleotides are TGCGCCAGCAGCCCGTCAGGGGTATGGGAGACCCAGTACTTC.

This clone has a count of ten or more. V usage is TRBV6-5 and J usage is TRBJ1-2; weak D call: TRBD1 (6 bases). The CDR3 length is 12 residues. Germline V CDR1 and CDR2: MNHEY, SVGAGI. V lost 5 bases, J lost 8 bases, and 12 bases lay in between. The CDR3 is CASSNRAYGYTF. CDR3 DNA: TGTGCCAGCAGTAACAGGGCTTACGGCTACACCTTC.

This clone was recorded a few times. The V gene is TRBV25-1, the J gene TRBJ2-5; TRBD2 is a possible D gene (6 bases). CDR3 length equals 16 residues. Germline CDR1 MGHDK, CDR2 SYGVNS. The ends were cut back, 2 bases at V and 0 bases at J, with 13 bases in the middle. CDR3 DNA: TGTGCCAGCAGTGAAGGCGGGGCGACGTACCAAGAGACCCAGTACTTC. Translating gives CASSEGGATYQETQYF.

Only a few counts were recorded for this clone. The chain employs TRBV7-8 and TRBJ2-3; tentatively, D is TRBD2 (6 bases). Germline CDR1 is SGHVS and CDR2 is FQNEAQ. This CDR3 has 16 residues. V was clipped by 5 bases and J by 0 bases, with 15 bases between them. The CDR3 region is CASSGGGRISTDTQYF. The CDR3, as DNA: TGTGCCAGCAGCGGAGGAGGGAGGATTAGCACAGATACGCAGTATTTT.

In this sample, this clone turned up a few times. The chain recombines TRBV12-2 with TRBJ2-6; the listed D gene, TRBD2, was not tested against the DNA. TRBV12-2 is listed as a pseudogene. This CDR3 contains 15 residues. This chain's CDR3 is CASRPPSIGANVLTF. CDR3 DNA: TGTGCAAGTCGCCCCCCGTCTATAGGGGCCAACGTCCTGACTTTC.

This clone appeared a few times. The genes are TRBV7-6 and TRBJ2-7; 12 nucleotides align to TRBD2. Germline loops: CDR1 SGHVS, CDR2 FNYEAQ. V gave up 5 bases and J gave up 4 bases; unmatched junction bases: 3. The CDR3 is made up of 14 amino acids. The CDR3 spells CASSPGTSGYEQYF. The DNA for the CDR3 is TGTGCCAGCAGCCCCGGGACTAGCGGGTACGAGCAGTACTTC. Full variable domain (missing parts from reference TRBV7-6 and TRBJ2-7): GAGVSQSPRYKVTKRGQDVALRCDPISGHVSLYWYRQALGQGPEFLTYFNYEAQQDKSGLPNDRFSAERPEGSISTLTIQRTEQRDSAMYRCASSPGTSGYEQYFGPGTRLTVT.

There are many counts of this clone. J is TRBJ2-3 and V is TRBV11-2; 9 bases fit TRBD2. The CDR3 is made up of 15 amino acids. CDR1 and CDR2 from the germline V gene are SGHAT and FQNNGV. Losses at the gene ends were 3 bases for V and 6 bases for J; bases not matched to a gene: 7. The CDR3 region has the DNA TGTGCCAGCAGCTTCTCCGGGACTAGCTGGGATACGCAGTATTTT. Residues: CASSFSGTSWDTQYF.

This clone showed up just a few times. For the CDR3, the DNA is TGTGCCAGTAATACAGGGACCTACGAGCAGTACTTC. Encoded protein: CASNTGTYEQYF. V is TRBV19 and J is TRBJ2-5, with D maybe TRBD1 (6 bases). Near its end, the DNA agrees better with TRBJ2-7, so the J call may be wrong. The germline V gene has CDR1 LNHDA and CDR2 SQIVND (reference sequence). The CDR3 has 12 residues.